Shown below are 5 T cell receptor beta chains from a single sample sequenced in a study of T cells in Graves' hyperthyroidism and ophthalmopathy. TCR beta CDR3 regions were amplified from RNA. Initially, a first-round RT-PCR of the TCR CDR3 employed the HTBI primer set. TCRdb re-analysed the multiplex PCR reads in MiXCR, keeping a single row per CDR3 protein. The data hold under 750,000 distinct CDR3 sequences, with roughly a sixth observed a single time. The specimen sequenced was blood. These receptors were collected from a woman in her forties or fifties with Graves' hyperthyroidism that later progressed to Graves' ophthalmopathy.

This clonotype showed up just a few times. The rearrangement links TRBV20-1 to TRBJ2-1, with D possibly matching TRBD1 (6 bases). V shed 1 base and J shed 6 bases, with 13 bases lying between them. The length of the CDR3 is 14 residues. In germline, CDR1 is DFQATT, CDR2 SNEGSKA (reference sequence). This chain's CDR3 is CSARVWDKPNEQFF. The CDR3 coding sequence is TGCAGTGCTAGAGTTTGGGACAAGCCCAATGAGCAGTTCTTC.

In DNA, the CDR3 is TGTGCCATCAGTGATTTGGGGGCTGGATATACTGAAGCTTTCTTT. Residues: CAISDLGAGYTEAFF. The gene calls are TRBV10-3 and TRBJ1-1, with a weak D call TRBD1 (6 bases). The CDR3 runs to 15 residues. Germline V gene sequence: CDR1 ENHRY, CDR2 SYGVKD. V gave up 3 bases and J gave up 5 bases, with 16 bases separating them.

This clonotype was counted at least ten times. CDR3 DNA sequence: TGTGCCAGCTCACGAGGGGCAGGGCAAAACTATGGCTACACCTTC. Encoded protein: CASSRGAGQNYGYTF. J is TRBJ1-2 and V is TRBV18; TRBD1 might be the D (5 bases). CDR1 is KGHSH and CDR2 is LQKENI in the germline V gene. The CDR3 covers 15 residues. Trimming removed 4 bases at V and 2 bases at J, with 14 bases between.

The J gene is TRBJ2-3, the V gene TRBV20-1; 8 bases line up with TRBD2. V shed 5 bases, J shed 1 base, and the junction held 8 bases outside the gene matches. CDR3 length: 15 residues. Looked up from germline, CDR1 is DFQATT and CDR2 is SNEGSKA (reference sequence). CDR3 in DNA: TGCAGTGCTCAAGGCACTAGCGGAGGCACAGATACGCAGTATTTT. Residues: CSAQGTSGGTDTQYF.

This clonotype was observed a few times. CDR3: CSARAVGSSYNSPLHF. DNA for the CDR3: TGCAGTGCTAGGGCCGTTGGGAGCTCCTATAATTCACCCCTCCACTTT. This chain joins TRBV20-1 and TRBJ1-6; D remains unclear. The CDR3 has 16 residues. Germline V lookup: CDR1 DFQATT, CDR2 SNEGSKA (reference sequence). The V end was cut by 3 bases, the J end by 0 bases, with 12 bases between.